This passage covers 24 T cell receptor beta chains from one sample sequenced in a study of neoadjuvant anti-PD-1 for oral cavity cancer. Using immunoSEQ multiplex PCR, the repertoire was profiled, and TCRdb retains in-frame clones only, with some absent. The sample includes tens of thousands of clones, approximately 79% of them seen just once. Sequenced here: PBMCs, sampled before nivolumab (anti-PD-1) treatment. All receptors derive from a person aged 35 to 85 with oral cavity squamous cell carcinoma.

The chain joins TRBV25-1 to TRBJ2-7, with D tentatively TRBD1 (5 bases). Germline V lookup: CDR1 MGHDK, CDR2 SYGVNS. The CDR3 length is 13 residues. V lost 8 bases to trimming and J lost 6 bases, with 17 bases between them. In nucleotides, the CDR3 is TGTGCCAGCGGGCAGGGTGTTAATACCGAGCAGTACTTC. This codes for CASGQGVNTEQYF.

The gene calls are TRBV19 and TRBJ1-2; TRBD1 agrees at 7 bases. V gave up 10 bases and J gave up 7 bases; unmatched junction bases: 12. Germline CDR1 reads LNHDA; CDR2 reads SQIVND (reference sequence). This CDR3 spans 13 amino acids. CDR3 loop: CATEGITGVGYTF. CDR3 nucleotide sequence: TGTGCCACAGAGGGGATAACAGGGGTTGGCTACACCTTC.

The chain has TRBV6-5 and TRBJ2-1; D is ambiguous. The CDR3 covers 15 residues. The V gene lost 6 bases and the J gene lost 0 bases, with 12 bases spanning the gap. Germline V gives CDR1 MNHEY, CDR2 SVGAGI. DNA of the CDR3: TGTGCCAGCAGAACCTCAGGAGTCTCCTACAATGAGCAGTTCTTC. Amino acids: CASRTSGVSYNEQFF.

Only one count was recorded for this clone. Sequence at one end of the junction differs from germline and may be a read error. The CDR3 protein is CASSLRRTSVGSRDF. Here the CDR3 DNA reads TGTGCCAGCAGTTTACGAAGGACTAGCGTGGGAAGCAGGGACTTC. This rearrangement joins TRBV5-6 to TRBJ2-5; TRBD2 aligns across 9 bases. This CDR3 contains 15 residues. In germline, CDR1 is SGHDT, CDR2 YYEEEE.

CDR3 loop: CASSEDGGYEAFF. The CDR3 DNA reads TGTGCCAGCAGTGAAGATGGCGGTTATGAAGCTTTCTTT. The chain carries TRBV6-5 and TRBJ1-1; no clear D gene. Germline lookup yields CDR1 MNHEY and CDR2 SVGAGI. Trimming stripped 5 bases from V and 7 bases from J, with 14 bases between. The CDR3 runs 13 residues.

The chain joins TRBV27 to TRBJ1-6; TRBD1 is a possible D gene (5 bases). Trimming left V 7 bases short and J 4 bases short, with 11 bases between. Germline V gene sequence: CDR1 MNHEY, CDR2 SMNVEV (reference sequence). CDR3 size: 14 residues. The CDR3 DNA reads as TGTGCCAGCAAGGCAGGGAGGTATAATTCACCCCTCCACTTT. Protein product: CASKAGRYNSPLHF.

This chain uses TRBV6-1 with TRBJ1-5; D call uncertain. The V and J ends lost 2 bases and 11 bases respectively, with 7 bases between them. Germline V lookup: CDR1 MNHNS, CDR2 SASEGT. The CDR3 sequence is 11 residues long. CDR3 sequence (DNA): TGTGCCAGCAGTGAACCGGACGCCCAGCATTTT. It codes for CASSEPDAQHF.

V and J are TRBV11-2 and TRBJ1-2; D perhaps matches TRBD1 (6 bases). This CDR3 region has 15 residues. Germline values: CDR1 SGHAT, CDR2 FQNNGV. V shed 2 bases and J shed 3 bases, with 13 bases lying between them. The CDR3 loop reads CASSLNGGPDYGYTF. Written as DNA, the CDR3 is TGTGCCAGCAGCTTAAACGGGGGGCCGGACTATGGCTACACCTTC. Full variable domain (missing parts from reference TRBV11-2 and TRBJ1-2): EAGVAQSPRYKIIEKRQSVAFWCNPISGHATLYWYQQILGQGPKLLIQFQNNGVVDDSQLPKDRFSAERLKGVDSTLKIQPAKLEDSAVYLCASSLNGGPDYGYTFGSGTRLTVV.

The gene calls are TRBV28 and TRBJ2-3, with 11 positions matching TRBD1. Germline V gene sequence: CDR1 MDHEN, CDR2 SYDVKM. After removal of 4 bases from V and 11 bases from J, the junction contained 11 bases not matched to a gene. This CDR3 has 15 residues. CDR3 in amino acids: CASSSGQGAFPRQYF. CDR3 nucleotide sequence: TGTGCCAGCAGTTCCGGACAGGGGGCCTTCCCCCGGCAGTATTTT.

The gene calls are TRBV6-4 and TRBJ1-2; 7 bases align to TRBD1. Germline CDR1 reads MRHNA; CDR2 reads SNTAGT. The CDR3 sequence is 14 residues long. The junction had 2 bases not matched to a gene; V was cut back by 2 bases and J by 2 bases. The CDR3 loop is CASSDHRGNYGYTF. CDR3 sequence (DNA): TGTGCCAGCAGTGACCACAGGGGCAACTATGGCTACACCTTC.

CDR3 DNA sequence: TGTGCCAGCACCCTGGCCACATTTAGGGGGGCGCGAACTAATGAAAAACTGTTTTTT. It encodes CASTLATFRGARTNEKLFF. The chain links TRBV28 to TRBJ1-4; D perhaps matches TRBD1 (6 bases). This CDR3 spans 19 amino acids. The ends were cut back, 7 bases at V and 1 base at J, with 25 bases in the middle. Germline-derived CDR1 and CDR2 are MDHEN and SYDVKM.

The chain is built from TRBV5-1 and TRBJ2-1, with 7 bases identical to TRBD2. The CDR3 extends over 12 amino acids. With 4 bases clipped from V and 10 bases from J, the junction kept 5 bases outside the gene matches. Germline V gene data show CDR1 as SGHRS and CDR2 as YFSETQ. The CDR3, as DNA: TGCGCCAGCAGCCTTAAACTAGCGGAGCAGTTCTTC. Amino acid sequence: CASSLKLAEQFF. The full variable domain, completed using reference TRBV5-1 and TRBJ2-1, is KAGVTQTPRYLIKTRGQQVTLSCSPISGHRSVSWYQQTPGQGLQFLFEYFSETQRNKGNFPGRFSGRQFSNSRSEMNVSTLELGDSALYLCASSLKLAEQFFGPGTRLTVL.

The chain couples TRBV4-1 to TRBJ2-3; 13 bases map to TRBD2. Germline V gives CDR1 MGHRA, CDR2 YSYEKL. There are 17 residues in the CDR3. Trimming at V came to 2 bases and at J to 3 bases, leaving 5 bases not matched to a gene. The DNA of the CDR3 is TGCGCCAGCAGCCAACTTCCGACTAGCGGGGGGACAGATACGCAGTATTTT. Its translation is CASSQLPTSGGTDTQYF.

The chain employs TRBV5-1 and TRBJ2-1; no clear D. In germline, CDR1 is SGHRS, CDR2 YFSETQ. The CDR3 is made up of 14 amino acids. With 5 bases removed from V and 0 bases from J, the gap between germline ends came to 9 bases. The CDR3 protein is CASRPPSSYNEQFF. DNA of the CDR3: TGCGCCAGCAGACCGCCAAGCTCCTACAATGAGCAGTTCTTC.

The chain is built from TRBV16 and TRBJ1-3; no firm D call. The germline V and J ends were trimmed by 0 bases and 0 bases, with 9 bases remaining between them. Germline CDR1 KGHSY, CDR2 FQNENV. The CDR3 has 16 amino acids. CDR3 amino acids: CASSQSGVISGNTIYF. DNA of the CDR3: TGTGCCAGCAGCCAATCGGGAGTGATCTCTGGAAACACCATATATTTT.

The chain uses TRBV9 and TRBJ2-3; TRBD2 matches 8 bases. Germline V gene sequence: CDR1 SGDLS, CDR2 YYNGEE. After removal of 4 bases from V and 1 base from J, the junction contained 8 bases not matched to a gene. The CDR3 is 16 amino acids. The CDR3 nucleotides read TGTGCCAGCAGCCCGGGGGGGGTAGCCCGCACAGATACGCAGTATTTT. It codes for CASSPGGVARTDTQYF.

V is TRBV4-1 and J is TRBJ1-1, with D possibly TRBD1 on 5 matching bases. Trimming removed 0 bases from V and 7 bases from J, with 12 bases in between. The CDR3 runs to 14 residues. Germline V gives CDR1 MGHRA, CDR2 YSYEKL. This chain's CDR3 is CASSQEPRQLEAFF. DNA for the CDR3: TGCGCCAGCAGCCAAGAACCCCGACAGCTTGAAGCTTTCTTT.

The chain employs TRBV5-1 and TRBJ1-3, with D possibly TRBD1 on 5 matching bases. The CDR3 is made up of 15 amino acids. CDR1 SGHRS and CDR2 YFSETQ come from the germline V gene. V was trimmed by 3 bases and J by 4 bases, leaving 14 bases between them. Here the CDR3 DNA reads TGCGCCAGCAGCTCCACGGGACGCGGCGGAAACACCATATATTTT. Translating gives CASSSTGRGGNTIYF. Variable domain in full (rest from reference TRBV5-1 and TRBJ1-3): KAGVTQTPRYLIKTRGQQVTLSCSPISGHRSVSWYQQTPGQGLQFLFEYFSETQRNKGNFPGRFSGRQFSNSRSEMNVSTLELGDSALYLCASSSTGRGGNTIYFGEGSWLTVV.

This chain links TRBV5-1 with TRBJ2-5, with D unclear. The better agreement between TRBJ2-7 and the DNA end casts doubt on the J call. CDR3 size: 13 residues. The germline V gene has CDR1 SGHRS and CDR2 YFSETQ. DNA for the CDR3: TGCGCCAGCAGCTTGCAGGAAACCTACGAGCAGTACTTC. Protein: CASSLQETYEQYF.

CDR3 residues: CASSISPLTEAFF. The CDR3 nucleotides are TGTGCCAGCAGTATTAGCCCTCTCACTGAAGCTTTCTTT. The chain links TRBV27 to TRBJ1-1; D remains ambiguous. The CDR3 has 13 amino acids. V was shortened by 5 bases and J by 4 bases, with 11 bases between the two germline ends. CDR1 and CDR2 (germline): MNHEY, SMNVEV (reference sequence).

The gene calls are TRBV18 and TRBJ2-7; D perhaps matches TRBD1 (7 bases). Deletions cut 3 bases from V and 2 bases from J, with 14 bases between. Looked up from germline, CDR1 is KGHSH and CDR2 is LQKENI. The length of the CDR3 is 15 residues. The CDR3 DNA follows: TGTGCCAGCTCACCTGGGGCGGGACAGCCCTACGAGCAGTACTTC. It specifies CASSPGAGQPYEQYF.

The V gene is TRBV7-2, the J gene TRBJ2-2; perhaps TRBD1 as D (5 bases). The length of the CDR3 is 13 residues. Germline V lookup: CDR1 SGHTA, CDR2 FQGNSA. V lost 3 bases and J 6 bases, leaving 8 bases between the germline ends. CDR3 protein: CASSFQGAGELFF. The DNA for the CDR3 is TGTGCCAGCAGCTTTCAAGGGGCCGGGGAGCTGTTTTTT.

A single count supports this clone. This chain joins TRBV7-9 and TRBJ1-1; D is ambiguous. V was shortened by 3 bases and J by 10 bases, with 12 bases between the two germline ends. CDR1 and CDR2 from the germline V gene are SEHNR and FQNEAQ (reference sequence). CDR3 length: 12 residues. CDR3 region: CASSFGGRGAFF. CDR3 nucleotides: TGTGCCAGCAGCTTTGGTGGCCGGGGAGCTTTCTTT.

The chain couples TRBV28 to TRBJ2-5, with D uncertain. Germline V CDR1 and CDR2: MDHEN, SYDVKM. V shed 2 bases and J shed 2 bases, with 12 bases lying between them. The CDR3 totals 15 residues. The CDR3 region is CASSLIGQAQETQYF. For the CDR3, the DNA is TGTGCCAGCAGTTTAATAGGTCAGGCTCAAGAGACCCAGTACTTC. The whole variable domain, remainder taken from reference TRBV28 and TRBJ2-5, is DVKVTQSSRYLVKRTGEKVFLECVQDMDHENMFWYRQDPGLGLRLIYFSYDVKMKEKGDIPEGYSVSREKKERFSLILESASTNQTSMYLCASSLIGQAQETQYFGPGTRLLVL.